Below, 3 T cell receptor beta chains from the same sample are listed, as sequenced in a study of regulatory and conventional T cells in RAG deficiency. Genomic DNA came from blood regulatory T cells gated CD4+ CD25-high CD127-low. Method: immunoSEQ multiplex PCR; TCRdb's copy keeps in-frame clones and lacks some. Of about 20,000 clones listed, about nine tenths are singletons. This sample also belongs to another study, concerning regulatory T cells. That investigation notes: The primer mix had 52 TRBV and 13 TRBJ primers.

The specimen sequenced was Tregs sorted from blood. The receptors here all came from a human donor in good health.

V is TRBV18 and J is TRBJ2-5; D remains ambiguous. V shed 2 bases and J shed 3 bases, with 10 bases lying between them. There are 14 residues in the CDR3. Germline CDR1 reads KGHSH; CDR2 reads LQKENI. CDR3 DNA: TGTGCCAGCTCACCAGTTTTTGTTGAAGAGACCCAGTACTTC. This translates into CASSPVFVEETQYF.

This clone occurred a few times. This chain joins TRBV6-5 and TRBJ1-1; no clear D gene. Germline V gene sequence: CDR1 MNHEY, CDR2 SVGAGI. Trimming stripped 2 bases from V and 1 base from J, with 11 bases between. CDR3 size: 15 residues. The CDR3 DNA sequence: TGTGCCAGCAGTTACACCTCACGGAGGAACACTGAAGCTTTCTTT. It yields the protein CASSYTSRRNTEAFF.

The rearrangement joins TRBV5-4 to TRBJ2-5; D may match TRBD1 or TRBD2 (5 bases each). The V end lost 0 bases, the J end lost 5 bases, and 11 bases lay between the germline ends. The CDR3 covers 14 residues. Germline lookup yields CDR1 SGHNT and CDR2 YYREEE (reference sequence). The CDR3 DNA follows: TGTGCCAGCAGCTTGGATGGTGAGGGGGAGACCCAGTACTTC. Its translation is CASSLDGEGETQYF.